The entry that follows covers one TCR beta chain sequence. Its antigen is unidentified. Primers: 60 Vbeta forward and 13 Jbeta reverse. The assay was immunoSEQ multiplex PCR, and TCRdb's table has in-frame clones only and misses some. Of under 200,000 clones listed, around nine tenths are singletons. This sample stems from a study of cytomegalovirus exposure and HLA in healthy donors. The CDR3 totals 11 residues. With 7 bases removed from V and 7 bases from J, the gap between germline ends came to 13 bases. Looked up from germline, CDR1 is DFQATT and CDR2 is SNEGSKA (reference sequence). Study-level findings and limits: Sequence variants that were highly shared formed a cluster that was likely a sequencing artifact. Some TCR beta chains (approximately 180 of them) were listed as cytomegalovirus-associated. Later analysis reportedly placed an Asian-associated ancestry cluster below the roughly 690-donor mean in N-insertions. Later work associated roughly 15,000 TCR beta sequences with HLA alleles at 0.05 false discovery rate.

Sequencing was performed on PBMCs. The chain recombines TRBV20-1 with TRBJ1-1; D is perhaps TRBD1 (6 bases). This receptor was taken from a woman aged 18-29 years in good health and CMV-seronegative. Written as DNA, the CDR3 is TGCAGTGTACAGGGTCCGGGTGAAGCTTTCTTT. It yields the protein CSVQGPGEAFF.